The subject of this entry is one T cell receptor beta chain. Since a much larger clone is just one base distant, this may be a read error. Germline CDR1 SGHTA, CDR2 FQGNSA. This CDR3 has 15 amino acids. This record belongs to a study of neurological immune-mediated disorders. The sample's time point: longitudinal time-point 2. TCRdb ran MiXCR on the 5' RACE reads and lists one entry per CDR3 protein. The repertoire holds about 80,000 distinct CDR3 sequences, 5.5% to 6.5% seen once, with 7.9% in the top ten. This chain uses TRBV7-2 with TRBJ2-7; no clear D gene. Sequencing input: PBMCs. This sequence originates from a woman in her sixties with multiple sclerosis. The CDR3 sequence: CANSLANRVHYEQYF. As DNA, the CDR3 is TGTGCCAACAGCTTAGCTAACCGGGTTCACTACGAGCAGTACTTC.